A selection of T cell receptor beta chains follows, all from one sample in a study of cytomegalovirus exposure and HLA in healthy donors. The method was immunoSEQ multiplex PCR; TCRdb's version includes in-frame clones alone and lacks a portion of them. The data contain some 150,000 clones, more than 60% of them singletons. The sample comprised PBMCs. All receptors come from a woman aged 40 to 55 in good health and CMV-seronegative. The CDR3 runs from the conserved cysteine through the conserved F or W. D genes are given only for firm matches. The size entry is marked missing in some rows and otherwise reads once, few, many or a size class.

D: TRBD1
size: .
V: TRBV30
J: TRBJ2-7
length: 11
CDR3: CAWDRAGEQYF
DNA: TGTGCCTGGGACAGGGCAGGCGAGCAGTACTTC

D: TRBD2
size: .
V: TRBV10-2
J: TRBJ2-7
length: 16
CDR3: CASRFEGLAGGSEQYF
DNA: TGCGCCAGCAGATTCGAGGGACTAGCGGGAGGGTCCGAGCAGTACTTC

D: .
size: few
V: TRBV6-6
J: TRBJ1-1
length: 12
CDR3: CASSLEYGAAFF
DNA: TGTGCCAGCAGTTTGGAGTATGGGGCTGCTTTCTTT

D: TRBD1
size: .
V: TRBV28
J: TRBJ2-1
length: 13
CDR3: CASRQGTNNEQFF
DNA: TGTGCCAGCCGACAGGGGACGAACAATGAGCAGTTCTTC

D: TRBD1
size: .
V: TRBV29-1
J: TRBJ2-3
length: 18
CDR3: CSVAGTGGESPSPDTQYF
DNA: TGCAGCGTCGCCGGGACAGGGGGCGAATCCCCATCCCCAGATACGCAGTATTTT

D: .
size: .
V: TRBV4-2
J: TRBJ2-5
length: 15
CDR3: CASSQVWRKRETQYF
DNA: TGTGCCAGCAGCCAGGTCTGGCGAAAGCGGGAGACCCAGTACTTC

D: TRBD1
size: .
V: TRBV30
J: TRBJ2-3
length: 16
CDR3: CAWSPPGQGRTDTQYF
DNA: TGTGCCTGGAGTCCCCCGGGACAGGGTAGGACAGATACGCAGTATTTT

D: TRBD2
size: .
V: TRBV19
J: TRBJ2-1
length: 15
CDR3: CASRSPLRGGGEQFF
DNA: TGTGCCAGTAGGAGCCCCCTCCGCGGGGGTGGTGAGCAGTTCTTC

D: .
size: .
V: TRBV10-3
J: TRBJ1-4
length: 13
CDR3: CATLGGPREKLFF
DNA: TGTGCCACACTAGGGGGTCCCCGGGAAAAACTGTTTTTT

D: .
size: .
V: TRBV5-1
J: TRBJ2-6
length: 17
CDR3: CASSLSTGASGANVLTF
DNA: TGCGCCAGCAGCTTGTCGACAGGAGCCTCTGGGGCCAACGTCCTGACTTTC

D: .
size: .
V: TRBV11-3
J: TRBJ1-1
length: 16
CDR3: CASSLWGGLMNTEAFF
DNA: TGTGCCAGCAGCTTATGGGGGGGTTTGATGAACACTGAAGCTTTCTTT

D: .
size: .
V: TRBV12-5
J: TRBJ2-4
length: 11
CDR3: CASGSQGIQYF
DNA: TGTGCTAGTGGATCTCAGGGGATTCAGTACTTC

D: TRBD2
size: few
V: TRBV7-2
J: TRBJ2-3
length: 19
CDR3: CASSYLTGTSTLEVDTQYF
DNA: TGTGCCAGCAGCTACTTAACCGGGACTAGCACCCTAGAGGTAGATACGCAGTATTTT

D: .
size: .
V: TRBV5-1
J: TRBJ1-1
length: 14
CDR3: CASSWLDSDTEAFF
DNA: TGCGCCAGCAGCTGGTTAGACAGTGACACTGAAGCTTTCTTT

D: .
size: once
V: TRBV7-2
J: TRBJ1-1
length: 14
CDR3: CASSQSTGGPEAFF
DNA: TGTGCCAGCAGCCAATCGACGGGGGGACCTGAAGCTTTCTTT

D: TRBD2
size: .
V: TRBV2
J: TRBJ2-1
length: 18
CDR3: CASLPPNSGRFSYNEQFF
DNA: TGTGCCAGCCTACCCCCAAATAGCGGGAGGTTCTCCTACAATGAGCAGTTCTTC

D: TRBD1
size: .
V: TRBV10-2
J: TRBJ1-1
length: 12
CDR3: CASGDRFTEAFF
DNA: TGCGCCAGCGGGGACAGGTTCACTGAAGCTTTCTTT

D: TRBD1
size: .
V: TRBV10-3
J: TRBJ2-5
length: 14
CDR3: CAISEQTGWETQYF
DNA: TGTGCCATCAGTGAGCAGACAGGGTGGGAGACCCAGTACTTC

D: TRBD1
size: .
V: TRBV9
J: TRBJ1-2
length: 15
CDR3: CASSVNRGMTRGYTF
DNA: TGTGCCAGCAGCGTTAACAGGGGGATGACAAGAGGCTACACCTTC

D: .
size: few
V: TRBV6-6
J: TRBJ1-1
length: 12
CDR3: CASFLTDTEAFF
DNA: TGTGCCAGCTTTCTAACGGACACTGAAGCTTTCTTT

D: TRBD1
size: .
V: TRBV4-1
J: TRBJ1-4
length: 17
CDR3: CASSQDRSGTGNEKLFF
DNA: TGCGCCAGCAGCCAAGATCGCTCCGGGACAGGGAACGAAAAACTGTTTTTT

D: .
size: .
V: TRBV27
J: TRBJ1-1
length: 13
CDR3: CASSITANTEAFF
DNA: TGTGCCAGCAGTATCACAGCGAACACTGAAGCTTTCTTT

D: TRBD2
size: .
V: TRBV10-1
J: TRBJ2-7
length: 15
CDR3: CASSAGTSTSYEQYF
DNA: TGCGCCAGCAGTGCCGGGACTAGCACTTCCTACGAGCAGTACTTC

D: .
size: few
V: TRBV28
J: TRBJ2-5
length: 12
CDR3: CASRSSRGTQYF
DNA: TGTGCCAGCAGATCTAGCCGGGGGACCCAGTACTTC

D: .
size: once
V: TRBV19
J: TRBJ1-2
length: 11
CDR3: CASNSRGGYTF
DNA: TGTGCCAGTAATTCCCGGGGTGGCTACACCTTC

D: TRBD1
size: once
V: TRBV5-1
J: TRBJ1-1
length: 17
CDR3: CASSLALTGGMNTEAFF
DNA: TGCGCCAGCAGCTTGGCCTTGACAGGGGGGATGAACACTGAAGCTTTCTTT

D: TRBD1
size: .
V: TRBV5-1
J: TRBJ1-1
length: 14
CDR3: CASSLAGTGNEAFF
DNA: TGCGCCAGCAGCTTGGCGGGGACAGGGAATGAAGCTTTCTTT

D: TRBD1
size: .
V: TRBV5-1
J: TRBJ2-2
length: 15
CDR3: CASSRGTGDAGELFF
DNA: TGCGCCAGCAGCCGAGGGACAGGGGACGCCGGGGAGCTGTTTTTT

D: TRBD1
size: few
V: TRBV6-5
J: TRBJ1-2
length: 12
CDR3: CASSYDRGGYTF
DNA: TGTGCCAGCAGTTATGACAGGGGTGGCTACACCTTC

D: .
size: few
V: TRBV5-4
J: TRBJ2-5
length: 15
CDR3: CASSLARGSGETQYF
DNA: TGTGCCAGCAGCTTGGCGCGAGGCAGCGGCGAGACCCAGTACTTC

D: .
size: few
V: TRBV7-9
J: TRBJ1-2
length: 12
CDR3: CASSPENYGYTF
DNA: TGTGCCAGCAGCCCAGAAAACTATGGCTACACCTTC

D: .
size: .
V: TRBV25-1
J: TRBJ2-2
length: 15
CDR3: CASSVNPVLTGELFF
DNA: TGTGCCAGCAGTGTTAACCCAGTGCTCACCGGGGAGCTGTTTTTT

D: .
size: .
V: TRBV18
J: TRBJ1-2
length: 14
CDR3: CASSPGTQTYGYTF
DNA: TGTGCCAGCTCACCAGGGACACAGACGTATGGCTACACCTTC

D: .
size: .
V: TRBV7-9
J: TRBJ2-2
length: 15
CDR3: CASSLSRLVTGELFF
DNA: TGTGCCAGCAGCTTATCTAGGTTGGTCACCGGGGAGCTGTTTTTT

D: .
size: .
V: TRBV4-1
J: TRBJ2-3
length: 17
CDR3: CASSQSPPGSITDTQYF
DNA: TGCGCCAGCAGCCAGAGCCCTCCGGGGAGCATCACAGATACGCAGTATTTT

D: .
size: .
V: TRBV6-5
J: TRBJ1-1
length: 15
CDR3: CASSYGNRVNTEAFF
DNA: TGTGCCAGCAGTTACGGCAACAGGGTAAACACTGAAGCTTTCTTT

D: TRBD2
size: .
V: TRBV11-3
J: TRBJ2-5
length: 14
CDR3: CASSFTSGRPAQYF
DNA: TGTGCCAGCAGCTTCACTAGCGGGCGGCCGGCCCAGTACTTC

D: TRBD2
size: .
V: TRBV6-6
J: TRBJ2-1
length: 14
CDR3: CASSQWTSHNEQFF
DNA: TGTGCCAGCAGCCAATGGACTAGTCACAATGAGCAGTTCTTC

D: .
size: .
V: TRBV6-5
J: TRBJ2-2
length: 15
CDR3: CATQNSGVGTGELFF
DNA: TGTGCCACCCAAAATTCCGGGGTAGGCACCGGGGAGCTGTTTTTT

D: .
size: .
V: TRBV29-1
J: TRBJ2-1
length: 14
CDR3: CSVVSRGSYNEQFF
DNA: TGCAGCGTTGTAAGCAGGGGCTCCTACAATGAGCAGTTCTTC

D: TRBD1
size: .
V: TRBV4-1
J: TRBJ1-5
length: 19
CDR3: CASSHPNRTGVYSNQPQHF
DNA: TGCGCCAGCAGCCATCCCAACCGGACAGGGGTTTATAGCAATCAGCCCCAGCATTTT

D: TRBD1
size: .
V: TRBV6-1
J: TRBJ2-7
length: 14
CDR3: CASRLTGEINEQYF
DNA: TGTGCCAGCAGACTGACAGGGGAAATCAACGAGCAGTACTTC

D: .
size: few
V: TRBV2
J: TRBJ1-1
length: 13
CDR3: CASSVSGNTEAFF
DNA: TGTGCCAGCAGTGTTTCAGGGAACACTGAAGCTTTCTTT

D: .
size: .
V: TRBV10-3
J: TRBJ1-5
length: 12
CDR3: CAISDPDQPQHF
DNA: TGTGCCATCAGTGACCCGGATCAGCCCCAGCATTTT

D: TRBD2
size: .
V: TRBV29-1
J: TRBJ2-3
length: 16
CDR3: CSVDFFTSGSKDTQYF
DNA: TGCAGCGTTGATTTTTTCACTAGCGGGAGCAAAGATACGCAGTATTTT

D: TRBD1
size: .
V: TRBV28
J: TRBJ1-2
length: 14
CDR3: CASTQGTALYGYTF
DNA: TGTGCCAGCACCCAGGGGACAGCTCTCTATGGCTACACCTTC

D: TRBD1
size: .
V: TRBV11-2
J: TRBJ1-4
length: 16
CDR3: CASSSNSGGGSEKLFF
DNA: TGTGCCAGCAGCTCCAACTCAGGGGGCGGAAGTGAAAAACTGTTTTTT

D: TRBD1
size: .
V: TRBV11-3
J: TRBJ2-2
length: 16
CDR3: CASSSGQGVDTGELFF
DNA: TGTGCCAGCAGCTCAGGACAGGGAGTCGACACCGGGGAGCTGTTTTTT

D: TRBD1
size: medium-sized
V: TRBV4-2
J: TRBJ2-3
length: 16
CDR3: CASSPRPGQGADTQYF
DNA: TGTGCCAGCAGCCCACGCCCGGGACAGGGGGCAGATACGCAGTATTTT

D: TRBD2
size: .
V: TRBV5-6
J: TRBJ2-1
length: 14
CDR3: CASNRQGGWNEQFF
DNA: TGTGCCAGCAACCGCCAGGGAGGGTGGAATGAGCAGTTCTTC

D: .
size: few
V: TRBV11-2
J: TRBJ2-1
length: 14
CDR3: CASSPAGEISQQFF
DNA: TGTGCCAGCAGCCCGGCCGGGGAGATTAGCCAGCAGTTCTTC

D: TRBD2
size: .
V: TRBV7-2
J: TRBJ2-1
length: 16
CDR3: CASSLGLGDFVDEQFF
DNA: TGTGCCAGCAGCTTGGGACTAGGAGATTTCGTTGATGAGCAGTTCTTC

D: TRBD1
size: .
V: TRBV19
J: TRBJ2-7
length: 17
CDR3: CASSIRGTGDQFYEQYF
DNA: TGTGCCAGTAGTATTAGAGGGACAGGGGACCAGTTCTACGAGCAGTACTTC

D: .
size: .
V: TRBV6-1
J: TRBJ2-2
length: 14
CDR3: CASSEFPPRGGLFF
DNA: TGTGCCAGCAGTGAATTTCCCCCAAGGGGGGGGCTGTTTTTT

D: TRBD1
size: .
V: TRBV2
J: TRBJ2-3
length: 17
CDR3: CASSEMVGTGTTDTQYF
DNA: TGTGCCAGCAGTGAAATGGTGGGGACAGGAACCACAGATACGCAGTATTTT

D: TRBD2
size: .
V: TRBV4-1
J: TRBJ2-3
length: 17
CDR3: CASSQDDSGRGTDTQYF
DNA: TGCGCCAGCAGCCAAGATGATAGCGGGAGGGGTACAGATACGCAGTATTTT

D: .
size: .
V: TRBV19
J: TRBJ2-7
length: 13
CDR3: CASSTNGGREQYF
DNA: TGTGCCAGTAGTACCAACGGGGGGCGCGAGCAGTACTTC

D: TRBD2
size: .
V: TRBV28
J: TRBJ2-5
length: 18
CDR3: CASSPHPGLAGSGETQYF
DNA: TGTGCCAGCAGTCCCCACCCGGGACTAGCGGGGTCAGGCGAGACCCAGTACTTC

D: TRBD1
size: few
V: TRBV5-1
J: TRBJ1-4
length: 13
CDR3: CASSLGTVNRLFF
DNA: TGCGCCAGCAGCCTGGGGACAGTTAATAGACTGTTTTTT

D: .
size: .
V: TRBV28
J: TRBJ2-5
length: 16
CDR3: CASSNGIWDASGTQYF
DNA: TGTGCCAGCAGCAACGGGATTTGGGATGCATCAGGGACCCAGTACTTC